These 17 T cell receptor beta chains originate from one sample sequenced in a study of OX40 agonist ivuxolimab in advanced cancers. Libraries were prepared by immunoSEQ multiplex PCR; TCRdb keeps only in-frame clonotypes and omits some of them. The sample consists of around 100,000 clones, around 90% of them appearing once. The input for sequencing was CD4+ or CD8+ T cells sorted from blood, taken in a trial of the OX40 agonist ivuxolimab. These receptors all stem from an adult with an advanced solid tumor such as melanoma, head and neck, liver or kidney cancer.

The CDR3 loop is CSVVKGLARATDTQYF. CDR3 nucleotide sequence: TGCAGCGTAGTTAAGGGACTAGCGCGGGCCACAGATACGCAGTATTTT. This rearrangement joins TRBV29-1 to TRBJ2-3; 10 bases agree with TRBD2. The CDR3 is 16 residues long. CDR1 SQVTM and CDR2 ANQGSEA come from the germline V gene. The ends lost 6 bases at V and 2 bases at J; junction bases unmatched: 11.

About this clone: The junction shows a germline mismatch at one end, possibly a read error. Other DNA sequences in this specimen translate into the identical CDR3. The chain links TRBV7-2 to TRBJ2-7; TRBD1 aligns across 7 bases. The CDR3 spans 15 residues. Germline assignment: CDR1 SGHTA and CDR2 FQGNSA. CDR3: CASSLVLGQFYEQYF. The CDR3 DNA reads as TGTGCCAGTAGCTTAGTACTGGGACAGTTCTACGAGCAGTACTTC.

Regarding this clone: Its ends do not fully match the called genes, so a read error is possible. The chain combines TRBV11-2 with TRBJ1-1; 9 nucleotides line up with TRBD1. Germline CDR1 is SGHAT and CDR2 is FQNNGV. CDR3 length equals 13 residues. The CDR3, as DNA: TGTGCCAGCAGCTTAGGTATAGCCGGGACAGGGCGCTTT. It translates to CASSLGIAGTGRF.

V and J are TRBV7-9 and TRBJ1-5; D gene uncertain. This CDR3 is 12 amino acids long. Germline loops: CDR1 SEHNR, CDR2 FQNEAQ (reference sequence). V dropped 5 bases and J dropped 7 bases, with 9 bases sitting between them. CDR3 in DNA: TGTGCCAGCAGCATCGAACGGCAGCCCCAGCATTTT. It yields the protein CASSIERQPQHF.

This sequence joins TRBV5-1 and TRBJ1-1; no definite D call. The CDR3 has 14 residues. Germline V gives CDR1 SGHRS, CDR2 YFSETQ. Trimming took off 6 bases at V and 5 bases at J, with 17 bases between the two ends. The CDR3 bases are TGCGCCAGCACCTCCCCCGGGGTCCGGACTGAAGCTTTCTTT. Translating it yields CASTSPGVRTEAFF.

The chain carries TRBV9 and TRBJ1-1, with 7 nucleotides matching TRBD1. Germline V gives CDR1 SGDLS, CDR2 YYNGEE. CDR3 size: 13 residues. Trimming cost V 3 bases and J 4 bases; bases outside gene matches: 3. This chain's CDR3 is CASSARDSTEAFF. The CDR3 DNA sequence: TGTGCCAGCAGCGCTAGGGACAGCACTGAAGCTTTCTTT.

V gene TRBV5-1 combines with J gene TRBJ2-3; 7 nucleotides align to TRBD1. The CDR3 runs to 17 residues. Germline V gene sequence: CDR1 SGHRS, CDR2 YFSETQ. J gave up 1 base and V 4 bases, and 12 bases lay outside the gene matches. CDR3 in DNA: TGCGCCAGCAGCCTGACGACAGGGCGTGCGGGCACAGATACGCAGTATTTT. It encodes CASSLTTGRAGTDTQYF.

This sequence joins TRBV4-1 and TRBJ2-3, with D perhaps TRBD1 or TRBD2 (5 bases each). V gave up 0 bases and J gave up 0 bases, with 10 bases separating them. The CDR3 consists of 16 residues. Germline V gives CDR1 MGHRA, CDR2 YSYEKL. The CDR3 spells CASSQEGPRSTDTQYF. In DNA form, the CDR3 reads TGCGCCAGCAGCCAAGAGGGACCGAGGAGCACAGATACGCAGTATTTT.

This clone was seen once. The CDR3 sequence: CASSLTSANTEAFF. CDR3 nucleotides: TGCGCCAGCAGTTTGACCTCAGCGAACACTGAAGCTTTCTTT. The chain combines TRBV5-1 with TRBJ1-1; no firm D call. Germline CDR1 is SGHRS and CDR2 is YFSETQ. The CDR3 is 14 residues long. Trimming removed 5 bases at V and 1 base at J, with 12 bases between. Supplemented by reference TRBV5-1 and TRBJ1-1, the full variable domain reads KAGVTQTPRYLIKTRGQQVTLSCSPISGHRSVSWYQQTPGQGLQFLFEYFSETQRNKGNFPGRFSGRQFSNSRSEMNVSTLELGDSALYLCASSLTSANTEAFFGQGTRLTVV.

This chain links TRBV5-8 with TRBJ1-3; no clear D. The V and J ends lost 2 bases and 0 bases respectively, with 12 bases between them. CDR3 length: 16 amino acids. Germline loops: CDR1 SGHTS, CDR2 YDEGEE. CDR3: CASSLKPASSGNTIYF. CDR3 nucleotides: TGTGCCAGCAGCTTAAAACCCGCAAGCTCTGGAAACACCATATATTTT.

V and J are TRBV9 and TRBJ2-3; TRBD1 might be the D (6 bases). This CDR3 contains 15 residues. The V gene lost 2 bases and the J gene lost 6 bases, with 16 bases spanning the gap. The germline V gene encodes CDR1 SGDLS and CDR2 YYNGEE. The CDR3 spells CASSVGSGVRDTQYF. The CDR3 DNA reads as TGTGCCAGCAGCGTGGGATCAGGGGTGCGGGATACGCAGTATTTT.

The V call is TRBV7-9, the J call TRBJ1-6; D is uncertain. CDR3 length equals 13 residues. The ends were cut back, 0 bases at V and 9 bases at J, with 6 bases in the middle. Germline V lookup: CDR1 SEHNR, CDR2 FQNEAQ (reference sequence). The CDR3 loop is CASSLAWASPLHF. The CDR3 DNA reads as TGTGCCAGCAGCTTAGCGTGGGCTTCACCCCTCCACTTT.

The chain links TRBV19 to TRBJ2-7; 7 nucleotides align to TRBD1. Germline V gene data show CDR1 as LNHDA and CDR2 as SQIVND (reference sequence). The CDR3 has 15 amino acids. The J segment lost 2 bases and the V segment lost 4 bases, leaving 8 bases of the junction unmatched. For the CDR3, the DNA is TGTGCCAGTAGTACTAGACGACAGGGAACCTACGAGCAGTACTTC. The encoded protein is CASSTRRQGTYEQYF.

Concerning this clone: This CDR3 is also generated by other DNA sequences in the sample. This chain joins TRBV4-1 and TRBJ1-4; a weak D match, TRBD1 (5 bases). Germline loops: CDR1 MGHRA, CDR2 YSYEKL. This CDR3 is built from 16 residues. Trimming left V 3 bases short and J 8 bases short, with 19 bases between. The CDR3 DNA follows: TGCGCCAGCAGCCAGGCCCGTGGGGGGTCGAGGGAAAAACTGTTTTTT. Translation: CASSQARGGSREKLFF.

The rearrangement joins TRBV7-9 to TRBJ2-1, with D hard to call. CDR1 is SEHNR, CDR2 FQNEAQ, per germline (reference sequence). This CDR3 has 17 amino acids. V was trimmed by 5 bases and J by 0 bases, leaving 17 bases between them. The CDR3 region has the DNA TGTGCCAGCAGCCGTTCAATACCTCTGAGCTCCTACAATGAGCAGTTCTTC. It specifies CASSRSIPLSSYNEQFF.

The chain joins TRBV9 to TRBJ2-3, with TRBD2 identical over 13 bases. J lost 4 bases, V lost 4 bases, and 9 bases had no gene match. The CDR3 extends over 17 amino acids. The germline V gene has CDR1 SGDLS and CDR2 YYNGEE. The CDR3 loop is CASSPRLAGGQSDTQYF. As DNA, the CDR3 is TGTGCCAGCAGCCCTCGACTAGCGGGGGGCCAATCAGATACGCAGTATTTT.

The chain recombines TRBV19 with TRBJ1-1, with no clear D. Germline CDR1 LNHDA, CDR2 SQIVND (reference sequence). This CDR3 is built from 13 residues. V was shortened by 6 bases and J by 0 bases, with 8 bases between the two germline ends. In DNA form, the CDR3 reads TGTGCCAGTAGCCTAGGGATGAACACTGAAGCTTTCTTT. Its translation is CASSLGMNTEAFF.